The sample holds one count of the clone carrying this T cell receptor beta chain. The sample originates from a study of blood T cell repertoires in COVID-19. In the study overall: Specimens from acute and convalescent COVID-19 originated in the United States, Italy and Spain. From T cells, B-cell-depleted T cells, or PBMCs came the material, which was cDNA or gDNA.

Original analysis: Scientists estimated how many nucleated cells there were by amplifying reference gene primers. Measured with immunoSEQ multiplex PCR; TCRdb has only the in-frame clones, and not every one. That table furnishes V, J and clone size, whereas the DNA furnished D and trimming. Of a few hundred thousand clones listed, 75% to 90% are singletons. The clonotype originates from an older woman with acute or convalescent COVID-19. Sequenced sample: peripheral blood.

CDR3: CASSRVLGGTGELFF. CDR3 nucleotides: TGTGCCAGCAGTCGTGTTCTGGGGGGCACCGGGGAGCTGTTTTTT. V usage is TRBV5-4 and J usage is TRBJ2-2; perhaps TRBD2 as D (6 bases). V dropped 5 bases and J dropped 4 bases, with 15 bases sitting between them. The CDR3 is 15 amino acids. Germline V lookup: CDR1 SGHNT, CDR2 YYREEE (reference sequence).